The 13 T cell receptor beta chains below were found in one sample sequenced in a study of T cells after posttransplantation cyclophosphamide. TCRdb's copy holds only in-frame clones and misses some; the assay was immunoSEQ multiplex PCR. The repertoire has roughly 10,000 clones, 80% to 90% of them found once; the top ten carry under 5.5%. Control samples came 1 year after myeloablative marrow transplants with methotrexate plus calcineurin inhibitor. Source: PBMCs, taken almost 450 days after allogeneic stem cell transplant with calcineurin inhibitor and methotrexate. Receptors originate from a male patient aged 45 to 59 who received an allogeneic stem cell transplant from an unrelated donor, was CMV-positive, and had chronic GVHD only. Some T cells may possibly be graft donor cells.

The V gene is TRBV5-4, the J gene TRBJ2-1; D unclear. Germline V gene lookup returns CDR1 SGHNT and CDR2 YYREEE (reference sequence). V was shortened by 4 bases and J by 3 bases, with 8 bases between the two germline ends. The CDR3 extends over 13 amino acids. The CDR3 nucleotides read TGTGCCAGCAGCGCCGAGAACTACAATGAGCAGTTCTTC. Protein product: CASSAENYNEQFF.

The rearrangement joins TRBV5-1 to TRBJ2-7; 7 positions match TRBD1. The CDR3 contains 14 residues. Per germline, CDR1 SGHRS and CDR2 YFSETQ. The junction had 2 bases not matched to a gene; V was cut back by 0 bases and J by 2 bases. CDR3 in amino acids: CASSLVGQTYEQYF. DNA for the CDR3: TGCGCCAGCAGCTTGGTGGGACAGACCTACGAGCAGTACTTC. The full variable domain, with the rest looked up from reference TRBV5-1 and TRBJ2-7, is KAGVTQTPRYLIKTRGQQVTLSCSPISGHRSVSWYQQTPGQGLQFLFEYFSETQRNKGNFPGRFSGRQFSNSRSEMNVSTLELGDSALYLCASSLVGQTYEQYFGPGTRLTVT.

V is TRBV7-2 and J is TRBJ1-4; 8 bases align to TRBD1. The CDR3 covers 16 residues. Germline V gene lookup returns CDR1 SGHTA and CDR2 FQGNSA. Trimming cost V 1 base and J 6 bases; bases outside gene matches: 7. The CDR3, as DNA: TGTGCCAGCAGCTTAGGGACCGGGACAGGTGATGAAAAACTGTTTTTT. Translation: CASSLGTGTGDEKLFF. Complete variable domain (other parts from reference TRBV7-2 and TRBJ1-4): GAGVSQSPSNKVTEKGKDVELRCDPISGHTALYWYRQSLGQGLEFLIYFQGNSAPDKSGLPSDRFSAERTGGSVSTLTIQRTQQEDSAVYLCASSLGTGTGDEKLFFGSGTQLSVL.

This clone was seen more than once but under ten times. This chain links TRBV6-6 with TRBJ1-5, with D possibly matching TRBD1 (6 bases). The germline V gene encodes CDR1 MNHNY and CDR2 SVGAGI (reference sequence). The V end lost 4 bases, the J end lost 6 bases, and 13 bases lay between the germline ends. The CDR3 runs 14 residues. CDR3: CASSSTQGTQPQHF. CDR3 nucleotides: TGTGCCAGCAGTTCTACACAGGGTACTCAGCCCCAGCATTTT.

The V gene is TRBV9, the J gene TRBJ2-3, with 7 nucleotides matching TRBD2. V shed 3 bases, J shed 0 bases, and the junction held 4 bases outside the gene matches. Germline values: CDR1 SGDLS, CDR2 YYNGEE. CDR3 length: 15 amino acids. CDR3 coding DNA: TGTGCCAGCAGCGCCGGGACTACAAGCACAGATACGCAGTATTTT. It yields the protein CASSAGTTSTDTQYF. The variable domain in full, with the rest retrieved from reference TRBV9 and TRBJ2-3, is DSGVTQTPKHLITATGQRVTLRCSPRSGDLSVYWYQQSLDQGLQFLIQYYNGEERAKGNILERFSAQQFPDLHSELNLSSLELGDSALYFCASSAGTTSTDTQYFGPGTRLTVL.

The chain couples TRBV11-2 to TRBJ2-5; 7 nucleotides agree with TRBD2. The end of the DNA aligns better with TRBJ2-7, so the J call may be wrong. Germline values: CDR1 SGHAT, CDR2 FQNNGV. CDR3 length equals 14 residues. The CDR3 coding sequence is TGTGCCAGCAGCCCAAGCGGGGCTGCCTACGAGCAGTACTTC. This encodes CASSPSGAAYEQYF.

The chain links TRBV7-2 to TRBJ1-2, with 8 bases that match TRBD1. The V and J ends lost 1 base and 5 bases, in that order; junction bases with no gene match: 6. CDR3 size: 15 residues. Germline CDR1 and CDR2: SGHTA and FQGNSA. Here the CDR3 reads CASSLGRGPNYGYTF. CDR3 sequence (DNA): TGTGCCAGCAGCTTAGGCAGGGGGCCGAATTATGGCTACACCTTC.

The V call is TRBV19, the J call TRBJ2-7, with D perhaps TRBD1 (5 bases). The germline gives CDR1 LNHDA, CDR2 SQIVND (reference sequence). The V gene lost 7 bases and the J gene lost 7 bases, with 23 bases spanning the gap. The CDR3 spans 15 residues. CDR3 protein: CASTPPGQGLREQYF. The CDR3, as DNA: TGTGCCAGTACTCCCCCAGGGCAGGGTCTTAGGGAGCAGTACTTC.

The V gene is TRBV4-3, the J gene TRBJ1-2; tentatively, D is TRBD1 (5 bases). The CDR3 is 16 amino acids. V was clipped by 0 bases and J by 8 bases, with 19 bases between them. Germline CDR1 LGHNA, CDR2 YSLEER. This CDR3 reads CASSQDNGLFGAGYTF. In nucleotides, the CDR3 is TGCGCCAGCAGCCAAGATAACGGGCTATTTGGGGCGGGCTACACCTTC.

The chain combines TRBV27 with TRBJ2-5; 15 bases fit TRBD2. The CDR3 has 17 amino acids. Germline loops: CDR1 MNHEY, CDR2 SMNVEV (reference sequence). The V gene end was trimmed by 10 bases and the J gene end by 5 bases; junction bases not matched to a gene: 14. The CDR3 bases are TGTGCCACTGGACTAGCGGGAGGGCCGACCGGCCGGGAGACCCAGTACTTC. This codes for CATGLAGGPTGRETQYF.

For the CDR3, the DNA is TGCGCCAGCAGCCAAGAGGACAGGAAAACAGATACGCAGTATTTT. Translating it yields CASSQEDRKTDTQYF. V is TRBV4-1 and J is TRBJ2-3, with 7 bases that match TRBD1. Germline assignment: CDR1 MGHRA and CDR2 YSYEKL. The CDR3 has 15 residues. V lost 0 bases, J lost 3 bases, and 3 bases stayed unmatched.

The chain carries TRBV5-1 and TRBJ1-2, with 9 bases fitting TRBD1. The CDR3 length is 13 residues. J gave up 10 bases and V 4 bases, and 8 bases lay outside the gene matches. Germline CDR1 and CDR2: SGHRS and YFSETQ. The CDR3 region has the DNA TGCGCCAGCAGCCCCGGGACAGGGACGATCTACACCTTC. Translating gives CASSPGTGTIYTF.

This chain connects TRBV6-5 to TRBJ1-1; D possibly corresponds to TRBD1 (5 bases). The CDR3 consists of 14 residues. CDR1 MNHEY and CDR2 SVGAGI come from the germline V gene. Trimming took 2 bases from V and 3 from J, leaving 10 bases between them. The CDR3 nucleotides read TGTGCCAGCAGTTACAGCAGGGTATACACTGAAGCTTTCTTT. Its protein is CASSYSRVYTEAFF.